A selection of T cell receptor beta chains follows, all from one sample in a study of T cells after yellow fever vaccination. TCRdb called the 5' RACE reads again in MiXCR, with one record for every CDR3 protein. Of some 550,000 distinct CDR3 sequences listed, about 19% are singletons. Source: PBMCs, taken 15 days after the yellow fever booster vaccination. Receptor source: a man aged 25 to 40 who received the YFV17D yellow fever vaccine. CDR3s include the opening cysteine and the closing phenylalanine or tryptophan. D genes are given only for firm matches. Expanded clones are given a class, and other clones once, few, many or no size at all.

j_gene	d_gene	v_gene	abundance	CDR3nt	CDR3aa
TRBJ2-5	TRBD2	TRBV5-4	-	TGTGCCAGCACCCTAGCGGGAGGGTCCGAGACCCAGTACTTC	CASTLAGGSETQYF
TRBJ2-3	-	TRBV10-3	-	TGTGCCATCAGTGGGATCCGCGAAGGTAGCACAGATACGCAGTATTTT	CAISGIREGSTDTQYF
TRBJ1-1	-	TRBV10-3	-	TGTGCCATCAACAGGGTCGCGAACACTGAAGCTTTCTTT	CAINRVANTEAFF
TRBJ2-4	-	TRBV5-1	few	TGCGCCAGCAGCTTAGCCGACTCCAAAAACATTCAGTACTTC	CASSLADSKNIQYF
TRBJ2-7	-	TRBV15	-	TGTGCCACCAGCAGTCACCGGGACGAGGGATGGCATGAGCAGTACTTC	CATSSHRDEGWHEQYF
TRBJ2-7	-	TRBV5-1	-	TGCGCCGGGAGGCCCCGTCGTGGGTTTTATTACTACGAGCAGTACTTC	CAGRPRRGFYYYEQYF
TRBJ2-2	-	TRBV18	-	TGTGCCAGCTCACCGAACGGCGCCGCGAACACCGGGGAGCTGTTTTTT	CASSPNGAANTGELFF
TRBJ2-5	-	TRBV7-2	-	TGTGCCAGTCAATATCAAGGCGGGGAGACCCAGTACTTC	CASQYQGGETQYF
TRBJ2-4	TRBD2	TRBV25-1	few	TGTGCCAGCAGTGACCCCACTAGCGGGGCCAAAAACATTCAGTACTTC	CASSDPTSGAKNIQYF
TRBJ1-6	TRBD1	TRBV27	few	TGTGCCAGCAGTCCCCACAGGGGGCCCCTCCACTTT	CASSPHRGPLHF
TRBJ1-1	-	TRBV2	few	TGTGCCAGCAACAACGCCTACACTGAAGCTTTCTTT	CASNNAYTEAFF
TRBJ1-5	TRBD1	TRBV28	few	TGTGCCAGCAGTGTACCGGGACAGGGGTTGCGGCCCCAGCATTTT	CASSVPGQGLRPQHF
TRBJ2-1	TRBD1	TRBV6-1	-	TGTGCCAGCAGCCGGACAGGGATCTCCTACAATGAGCAGTTCTTC	CASSRTGISYNEQFF
TRBJ2-7	TRBD1	TRBV5-1	-	TGCGCCAGCAGCCGTGCACAGACAGGGTTAGGCGAGCAGTACTTC	CASSRAQTGLGEQYF
TRBJ2-1	-	TRBV12-3/TRBV12-4	many	TGTGCCAGCAGCTTCCCCTACAATGAGCAGTTCTTC	CASSFPYNEQFF
TRBJ2-2	TRBD2	TRBV20-1	many	TGCAGTGCTAAGGCGGGAGGGAACACCGGGGAGCTGTTTTTT	CSAKAGGNTGELFF
TRBJ2-3	TRBD1	TRBV28	-	TGTGCCAGCAGTTTGACAGGGGTTCAAGATACGCAGTATTTT	CASSLTGVQDTQYF
TRBJ2-1	TRBD2	TRBV12-3/TRBV12-4	few	TGTGCCACCAGTCGTTCTAGCGGGAGTAGTAATGAGCAGTTCTTC	CATSRSSGSSNEQFF
TRBJ2-1	TRBD2	TRBV20-1	few	TGCAGTGCTCCCCTAGCGGGAGGTGACAATGAGCAGTTCTTC	CSAPLAGGDNEQFF
TRBJ2-1	-	TRBV20-1	few	TGCAGTGCTAGAGTACGCGCTTTGGATGAGCAGTTCTTC	CSARVRALDEQFF
TRBJ1-1	-	TRBV20-1	-	TGCAGTGCCCCCCCTCAGGGGCCCACTGAAGCTTTCTTT	CSAPPQGPTEAFF
TRBJ2-7	-	TRBV6-6	-	TGTGCCAGCAGTTACGACCGATCCTACGAGCAGTACTTC	CASSYDRSYEQYF
TRBJ2-7	-	TRBV3-1	few	TGTGCCAGCAGCCAAGACCAGGGAGAGCAGTACTTC	CASSQDQGEQYF
TRBJ2-1	TRBD2	TRBV12-3/TRBV12-4	-	TGTGCCAGCAGTCGGGACTATTTCTCCTACAATGAGCAGTTCTTC	CASSRDYFSYNEQFF
TRBJ2-3	-	TRBV21-1	-	TGTGCCAGCAGCACGAGCCTGCGGGGACCCAATGGAGCAGATACGCAGTATTTT	CASSTSLRGPNGADTQYF
TRBJ2-1	TRBD2	TRBV5-6	many	TGTGCCAGCAGCTTGGGGACTAGTGTTGAGCAGTTCTTC	CASSLGTSVEQFF
TRBJ2-4	-	TRBV7-2	few	TGTGCCAGCAGCCCCCATCGCGGCGGGAACATTCAGTACTTC	CASSPHRGGNIQYF
TRBJ2-1	TRBD1	TRBV5-1	few	TGCGCCAGCAGCTTGGGGGATTCGACAGGGAACAATGAGCAGTTCTTC	CASSLGDSTGNNEQFF
TRBJ2-7	-	TRBV7-6	-	TGTGCCAGCCTCGGCATGCGGGACCCCTCTCATCAGTACTTC	CASLGMRDPSHQYF
TRBJ2-2	-	TRBV19	-	TGTGCCAGTCAACATGTGAGCGGGGAGCTGTTTTTT	CASQHVSGELFF
TRBJ1-1	-	TRBV5-5	few	TGTGCCAGCAGCCAGGGTCCAGGGAACACTGAAGCTTTCTTT	CASSQGPGNTEAFF
TRBJ2-7	TRBD1	TRBV7-6	-	TGTGCCAGCAGCGCCACGACAGGGATGGAGCAGTACTTC	CASSATTGMEQYF
TRBJ2-2	TRBD1	TRBV4-3	-	TGCGCCAGCAGCCCAGACAGGGGCGTCGGGGAGCTGTTTTTT	CASSPDRGVGELFF
TRBJ2-5	-	TRBV24-1	few	TGTGCCACCAGTGGGCCTGAGGGGGAGACCCAGTACTTC	CATSGPEGETQYF
TRBJ2-7	TRBD1	TRBV11-1	once	TGTGCCAGCAGCTTAGACCGGGACAGGGGGGTAGGATCCTACGAGCAGTACTTC	CASSLDRDRGVGSYEQYF
TRBJ2-5	-	TRBV11-2	-	TGTGCCAGCAGGACCAGGCACCATAGCGTAATAGGGTCAGAGACCCAGTACTTC	CASRTRHHSVIGSETQYF
TRBJ2-7	-	TRBV12-3/TRBV12-4	-	TGTGCCAGCAGCCTGGACTCATTAGCGTCCTACGAGCAGTACTTC	CASSLDSLASYEQYF
TRBJ2-7	TRBD2	TRBV12-3/TRBV12-4	-	TGTGCCAGCAGTCCCGTTAGCGGGATTAGCTCCTACGAGCAGTACTTC	CASSPVSGISSYEQYF
TRBJ1-2	-	TRBV28	-	TGTGCCAGCAGTACCGGGACACCCTATGGCTACACCTTC	CASSTGTPYGYTF